The clone carrying this TCR beta chain has a handful of counts. What it recognizes is unknown. One junction end does not reproduce the germline sequence, and a read error may be involved. Germline assignment: CDR1 SGHAT and CDR2 FQNNGV. The CDR3 is made up of 13 amino acids. These data originate in a study of T cells after yellow fever vaccination. MiXCR, applied by TCRdb to the 5' RACE reads, yields one record per CDR3 protein. The table has some 600,000 distinct CDR3 sequences, around 16% seen once; the top ten hold roughly 17%. Overall study results and limits: By day 5 rather than day 15, the secondary response had peaked, though it was weaker.

The rearrangement joins TRBV11-2 to TRBJ1-1; weak D call: TRBD1 (6 bases). The input for sequencing was PBMCs, taken around 5 days after the first yellow fever vaccination. The clonotype comes from a man between 18 and 29 years old who received the YFV17D yellow fever vaccine. The CDR3: CASSFHRDTEAFF. CDR3 bases: TGTGCCAGCAGCTTCCACCGGGACACGGAAGCTTTCTTT.